The 18 T cell receptor beta chains given below trace back to one sample, sequenced in a study of blood T cell repertoires in COVID-19. The repertoire was sequenced with immunoSEQ multiplex PCR; TCRdb's copy has only in-frame clones and lacks some. In the table there are approximately 340,000 clones, around four fifths of which are singletons. Sequenced material: peripheral blood. The receptors were sampled from a man aged 25 to 40 with active or convalescent COVID-19.

A few counts support this clone. At one boundary the junction diverges from the germline segment, which might be a read error. V is TRBV28 and J is TRBJ2-1; 7 bases match TRBD2. Germline V gene data show CDR1 as MDHEN and CDR2 as SYDVKM. The CDR3 contains 15 residues. The CDR3 loop reads CASSLGGGSYDEQFF. CDR3 in DNA: TGTGCCAGCAGTTTAGGGGGGGGGAGCTACGATGAGCAGTTCTTC. The whole variable domain, filled in from reference TRBV28 and TRBJ2-1, reads DVKVTQSSRYLVKRTGEKVFLECVQDMDHENMFWYRQDPGLGLRLIYFSYDVKMKEKGDIPEGYSVSREKKERFSLILESASTNQTSMYLCASSLGGGSYDEQFFGPGTRLTVL.

This sequence joins TRBV6-5 and TRBJ1-3, with TRBD1 matching 7 bases. CDR3 length equals 15 residues. CDR1 MNHEY and CDR2 SVGAGI come from the germline V gene. The ends lost 6 bases at V and 2 bases at J; junction bases unmatched: 7. This CDR3 is CASSLDRVTGNTIYF. In DNA form, the CDR3 reads TGTGCCAGCAGCCTTGACAGGGTCACTGGAAACACCATATATTTT.

The CDR3, as DNA: TGTGCCAGTAGTGCGACAGCATCTGGGGCCAACGTCCTGACTTTC. It encodes CASSATASGANVLTF. The genes are TRBV19 and TRBJ2-6; D possibly corresponds to TRBD1 (5 bases). Between the trimmed V and J ends, which lost 5 bases and 1 base, there was a span of 9 bases. Germline CDR1 and CDR2: LNHDA and SQIVND (reference sequence). The CDR3 is made up of 15 amino acids.

The gene calls are TRBV14 and TRBJ2-7; a possible D gene is TRBD1 (6 bases). V gave up 0 bases and J gave up 6 bases, with 9 bases separating them. This CDR3 is built from 13 residues. Germline V gene data show CDR1 as SGHDN and CDR2 as FVKESK. The CDR3: CASSQDLGAEQYF. The CDR3 coding sequence is TGTGCCAGCAGCCAAGATTTGGGGGCCGAGCAGTACTTC.

This clone was recorded only once. The V call is TRBV4-1, the J call TRBJ1-1; D remains unclear. Germline V gene data show CDR1 as MGHRA and CDR2 as YSYEKL. The germline V and J ends were trimmed by 4 bases and 1 base, with 16 bases remaining between them. CDR3 length equals 16 residues. For the CDR3, the DNA is TGCGCCAGCAGCCCACAAGATGGGCAGAAGAACACTGAAGCTTTCTTT. Its translation is CASSPQDGQKNTEAFF.

This clone was counted between two and nine times. The chain recombines TRBV5-6 with TRBJ1-1; 7 bases are shared with TRBD1. The CDR3 is 15 residues long. Germline V gene lookup returns CDR1 SGHDT and CDR2 YYEEEE. J gave up 6 bases and V 0 bases, and 8 bases lay outside the gene matches. The CDR3 region has the DNA TGTGCCAGCAGCTTGGACCCCTCCGGACAGGCTGAAGCTTTCTTT. Translating gives CASSLDPSGQAEAFF.

In this sample, this clone turned up once. V is TRBV7-2 and J is TRBJ1-2, with D uncertain. Trimming cost V 3 bases and J 0 bases, with 14 bases left between them. The germline CDR1 and CDR2 sequences are SGHTA and FQGNSA. The CDR3 is made up of 16 amino acids. The CDR3 reads CASSLTSAGTNYGYTF. CDR3 coding DNA: TGTGCCAGCAGCTTGACGTCGGCAGGCACTAACTATGGCTACACCTTC.

About this clone: The same CDR3 can be traced to other DNA sequences in this sample. The chain couples TRBV7-7 to TRBJ1-1; D is unclear. This CDR3 region has 13 residues. The germline gives CDR1 SSHAT, CDR2 FNYEAQ (reference sequence). Trimming stripped 2 bases from V and 0 bases from J, with 4 bases between. The CDR3 region has the DNA TGTGCCAGCAGCTTAACAGTGAACACTGAAGCTTTCTTT. It yields the protein CASSLTVNTEAFF. Filled out from reference TRBV7-7 and TRBJ1-1, the complete variable domain reads GAGVSQSPRYKVTKRGQDVTLRCDPISSHATLYWYQQALGQGPEFLTYFNYEAQPDKSGLPSDRFSAERPEGSISTLTIQRTEQRDSAMYRCASSLTVNTEAFFGQGTRLTVV.

The rearrangement uses TRBV3-1 (or the pseudogene TRBV3-2) and TRBJ2-1, with unresolved D. The germline CDR1 and CDR2 sequences are LGHDT and YNNKEL (reference sequence). This CDR3 contains 13 residues. The germline V and J ends were trimmed by 0 bases and 10 bases, with 10 bases remaining between them. CDR3 amino acids: CASSQDPVREQFF. The CDR3 DNA follows: TGTGCCAGCAGCCAAGATCCGGTCAGGGAGCAGTTCTTC.

This chain uses TRBV13 with TRBJ1-1; 10 bases map to TRBD1. This CDR3 spans 17 amino acids. Germline-derived CDR1 and CDR2 are PRHDT and FYEKMQ (reference sequence). Trimming removed 1 base from V and 1 base from J; junction bases left unmatched: 6. The CDR3 here is CASSLEGQGMRNTEAFF. The CDR3 nucleotides read TGTGCCAGCAGCTTAGAGGGACAGGGGATGAGGAACACTGAAGCTTTCTTT.

This clone was seen once. This rearrangement joins TRBV13 to TRBJ2-7, with D perhaps matching TRBD2 (7 bases). Germline lookup yields CDR1 PRHDT and CDR2 FYEKMQ (reference sequence). V was trimmed by 2 bases and J by 0 bases, leaving 11 bases between them. The CDR3 is 15 amino acids. CDR3 sequence (DNA): TGTGCCAGCAGCTTAAGCGCGGGGGCCTCCTACGAGCAGTACTTC. Amino acid sequence: CASSLSAGASYEQYF. Complete variable domain (other parts from reference TRBV13 and TRBJ2-7): AAGVIQSPRHLIKEKRETATLKCYPIPRHDTVYWYQQGPGQDPQFLISFYEKMQSDKGSIPDRFSAQQFSDYHSELNMSSLELGDSALYFCASSLSAGASYEQYFGPGTRLTVT.

The chain has TRBV9 and TRBJ2-3; 7 bases align to TRBD2. CDR1 is SGDLS, CDR2 YYNGEE, per germline. The CDR3 has 16 residues. The ends lost 3 bases at V and 1 base at J; junction bases unmatched: 8. This CDR3 reads CASSARGRGGTDTQYF. The CDR3 region has the DNA TGTGCCAGCAGCGCCCGCGGACGGGGGGGCACAGATACGCAGTATTTT.

The chain has TRBV21-1 and TRBJ2-2; the table calls TRBD1, which could not be checked here. TRBV21-1 is labeled a pseudogene. This CDR3 comprises 19 residues. The CDR3 region is CASSTPTDGPQINTGELFF. The CDR3 DNA reads TGTGCCAGCTCAACTCCCACGGATGGGCCGCAAATAAACACCGGGGAGCTGTTTTTT.

The count of this clone is one. The chain links TRBV27 to TRBJ1-2, with 7 bases matching TRBD1. CDR1 MNHEY and CDR2 SMNVEV come from the germline V gene (reference sequence). Trimming at V came to 2 bases and at J to 5 bases, leaving 2 bases not matched to a gene. The CDR3 has 13 residues. DNA of the CDR3: TGTGCCAGCAGTTTAACAGGGGTTTATGGCTACACCTTC. Translated, it gives CASSLTGVYGYTF.

The chain links TRBV4-2 to TRBJ2-3, with unresolved D. V was trimmed by 0 bases and J by 5 bases, leaving 6 bases between them. The germline V gene has CDR1 LGHNA and CDR2 YNFKEQ. The CDR3 runs 13 residues. The CDR3 loop is CASSQDGRDTQYF. CDR3 DNA sequence: TGTGCCAGCAGCCAAGATGGCAGAGATACGCAGTATTTT.

The V gene is TRBV7-2, the J gene TRBJ2-1; tentatively, D is TRBD2 (6 bases). Per the germline V gene, CDR1 is SGHTA and CDR2 is FQGNSA. V shed 1 base and J shed 5 bases, with 15 bases lying between them. There are 16 residues in the CDR3. CDR3 loop: CASSLDRGTFDNEQFF. In nucleotides, the CDR3 is TGTGCCAGCAGCTTAGACCGGGGGACCTTCGACAATGAGCAGTTCTTC.

This clone has at least ten counts. V gene TRBV29-1 combines with J gene TRBJ1-2; the D gene is possibly TRBD1 (5 bases). This CDR3 is 13 amino acids long. CDR1 is SQVTM and CDR2 is ANQGSEA in the germline V gene. The V end lost 0 bases, the J end lost 5 bases, and 10 bases lay between the germline ends. The CDR3 coding sequence is TGCAGCGTTGAAGAGCCTAGGGGATATGGCTACACCTTC. This gives the protein CSVEEPRGYGYTF.

The V call is TRBV7-3, the J call TRBJ2-1; no reliable D call. This CDR3 comprises 12 residues. The V and J ends lost 1 base and 6 bases respectively, with 4 bases between them. Germline-derived CDR1 and CDR2 are SGHTA and FQGTGA. This CDR3 reads CASSLNLNEQFF. The CDR3 region has the DNA TGTGCCAGCAGCTTAAATCTCAATGAGCAGTTCTTC.